The source of this TCR beta chain is a study of blood T cell repertoires in COVID-19. Only in-frame clones appear in the TCRdb table, and some are missing; sequencing was by immunoSEQ multiplex PCR. The sample lists about 270,000 clones, about 86% occurring once. The CDR3 totals 15 residues. Between the trimmed V and J ends, which lost 4 bases and 6 bases, there was a span of 18 bases. The germline CDR1 and CDR2 sequences are LGHDT and YNNKEL (reference sequence). The clonotype comes from a woman in her 30s with COVID-19, enrolled during active disease. The sequenced sample was peripheral blood. The J gene is TRBJ1-1, the V gene TRBV3-1 (or the pseudogene TRBV3-2); possibly TRBD1 for D (6 bases). The CDR3 loop reads CASSRGTSIFAEAFF. The CDR3 nucleotides read TGTGCCAGCAGCCGAGGGACAAGCATTTTTGCTGAAGCTTTCTTT.